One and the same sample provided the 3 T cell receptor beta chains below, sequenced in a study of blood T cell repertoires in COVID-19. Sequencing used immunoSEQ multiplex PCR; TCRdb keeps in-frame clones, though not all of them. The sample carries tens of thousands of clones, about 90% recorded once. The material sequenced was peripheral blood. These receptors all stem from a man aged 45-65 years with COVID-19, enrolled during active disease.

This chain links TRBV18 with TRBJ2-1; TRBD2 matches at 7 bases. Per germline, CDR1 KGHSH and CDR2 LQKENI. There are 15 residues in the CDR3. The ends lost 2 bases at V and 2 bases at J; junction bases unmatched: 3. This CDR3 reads CASSPSSGAYNEQFF. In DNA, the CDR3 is TGTGCCAGCTCACCATCTAGCGGAGCCTACAATGAGCAGTTCTTC.

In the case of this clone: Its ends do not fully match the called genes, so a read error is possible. DNA for the CDR3: TGTGCCAGCAGCGAATTACAGGGACAGGGATGCGTCTTC. This codes for CASSELQGQGCVF. This chain connects TRBV3-1 (or the pseudogene TRBV3-2) to TRBJ2-1; 9 positions agree with TRBD1. Looked up from germline, CDR1 is LGHDT and CDR2 is YNNKEL (reference sequence). The CDR3 sequence is 13 residues long.

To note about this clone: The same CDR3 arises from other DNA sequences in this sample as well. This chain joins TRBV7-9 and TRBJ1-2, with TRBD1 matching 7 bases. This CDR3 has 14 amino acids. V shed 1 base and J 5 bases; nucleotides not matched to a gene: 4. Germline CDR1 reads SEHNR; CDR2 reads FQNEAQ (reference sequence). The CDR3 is CASSLEGGGYGYTF. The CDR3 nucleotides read TGTGCCAGCAGCTTAGAAGGGGGCGGGTATGGCTACACCTTC.